Ten or more counts support the clone carrying this TCR beta chain. Its antigen remains unknown. Germline and junction disagree at one end, which may indicate a read error. The same CDR3 can be traced to other DNA sequences in this sample. The data are from a study of radiation and T cells in renal cell carcinoma. Whole-study results and caveats: In blood, top tumor clones expanded by 2 weeks, shrinking by 4. No pretreatment tumor biopsies were available for baseline clonotypes.

Generated by immunoSEQ multiplex PCR, the TCRdb table keeps only in-frame clones and is missing some. The table has 150,000 to 190,000 clones, around 90% seen once. The time point: blood 2 weeks post-SBRT. Treatment reported: 15 Gy SBRT to primary tumor, nephrectomy 4 weeks later. Germline V gene data show CDR1 as SGHRS and CDR2 as YFSETQ. The CDR3 spans 16 residues. The TCR was taken from a woman between 45 and 60 years old with renal cell carcinoma. Sample: blood, taken from a patient whose treatment included radiotherapy and nephrectomy. The chain has TRBV5-1 and TRBJ1-1, with a weak D call TRBD1 (5 bases). The CDR3 loop reads CASSPSSTEVNTEAFF. For the CDR3, the DNA is TGTGCCAGCAGCCCTTCCTCGACAGAAGTGAACACTGAAGCTTTCTTT. Full variable domain (remainder filled in from reference TRBV5-1 and TRBJ1-1): KAGVTQTPRYLIKTRGQQVTLSCSPISGHRSVSWYQQTPGQGLQFLFEYFSETQRNKGNFPGRFSGRQFSNSRSEMNVSTLELGDSALYLCASSPSSTEVNTEAFFGQGTRLTVV.